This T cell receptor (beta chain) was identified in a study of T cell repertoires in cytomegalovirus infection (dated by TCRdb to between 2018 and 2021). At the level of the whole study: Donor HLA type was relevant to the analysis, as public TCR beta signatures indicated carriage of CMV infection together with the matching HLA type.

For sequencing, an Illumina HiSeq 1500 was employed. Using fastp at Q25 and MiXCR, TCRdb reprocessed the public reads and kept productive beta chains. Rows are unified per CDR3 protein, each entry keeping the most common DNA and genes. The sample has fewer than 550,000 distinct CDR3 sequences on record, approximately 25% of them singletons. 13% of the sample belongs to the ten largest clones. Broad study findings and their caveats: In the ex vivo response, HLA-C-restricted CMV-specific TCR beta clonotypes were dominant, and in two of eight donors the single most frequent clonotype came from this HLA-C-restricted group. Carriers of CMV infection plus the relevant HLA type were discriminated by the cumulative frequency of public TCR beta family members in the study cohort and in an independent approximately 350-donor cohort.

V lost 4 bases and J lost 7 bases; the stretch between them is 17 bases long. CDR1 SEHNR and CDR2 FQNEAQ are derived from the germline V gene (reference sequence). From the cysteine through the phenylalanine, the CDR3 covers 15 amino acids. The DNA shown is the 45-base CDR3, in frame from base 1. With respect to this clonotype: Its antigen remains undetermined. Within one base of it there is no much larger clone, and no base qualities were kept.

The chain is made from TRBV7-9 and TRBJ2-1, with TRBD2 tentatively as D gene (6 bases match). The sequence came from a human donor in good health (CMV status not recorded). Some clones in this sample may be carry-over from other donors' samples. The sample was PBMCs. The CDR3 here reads CASSSWTTLGNEQFF. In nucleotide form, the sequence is TGTGCCAGCAGCTCCTGGACTACCTTGGGGAATGAGCAGTTCTTC.